This T cell receptor beta chain was captured in a study of T cells in Graves' hyperthyroidism and ophthalmopathy. Study overall: Peripheral blood samples were taken at initial diagnosis, prior to any treatment. Study outcomes and limitations: Among clonotypes expanded in thyroid above 0.001, most were also found in blood.

Germline assignment: CDR1 MNHEY and CDR2 SMNVEV (reference sequence). CDR3 length: 15 amino acids. V lost 5 bases and J lost 2; bases outside the gene matches: 8. This clonotype was detected many times. The antigen is not known. Amplified TCR beta CDR3 regions came from RNA transcripts. When the TCR CDR3 underwent first-round RT-PCR, the HTBI primer set was used. MiXCR, applied by TCRdb to the multiplex PCR reads, yields one record per CDR3 protein. Here the sample spans more than 300,000 distinct CDR3 sequences, 13% to 15% being singletons. The specimen was blood. The rearrangement links TRBV27 to TRBJ2-7, with 8 bases lining up with TRBD2. The clonotype comes from a woman aged 25 to 39 with Graves' ophthalmopathy. The CDR3 loop reads CASSPSGSGAYEQYF. The CDR3 region has the DNA TGTGCCAGCAGTCCCTCGGGTAGCGGGGCCTACGAGCAGTACTTC.